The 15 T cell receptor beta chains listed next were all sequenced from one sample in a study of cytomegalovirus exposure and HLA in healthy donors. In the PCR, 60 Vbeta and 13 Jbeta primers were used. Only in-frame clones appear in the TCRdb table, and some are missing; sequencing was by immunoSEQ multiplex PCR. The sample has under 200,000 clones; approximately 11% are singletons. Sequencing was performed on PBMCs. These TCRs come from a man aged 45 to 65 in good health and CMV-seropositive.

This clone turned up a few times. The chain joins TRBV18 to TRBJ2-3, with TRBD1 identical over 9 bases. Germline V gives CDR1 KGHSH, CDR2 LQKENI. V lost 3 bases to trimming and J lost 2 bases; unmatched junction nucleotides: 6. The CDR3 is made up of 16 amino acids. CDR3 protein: CASSPMTGGATDTQYF. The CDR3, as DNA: TGTGCCAGCTCACCCATGACAGGGGGTGCCACAGATACGCAGTATTTT.

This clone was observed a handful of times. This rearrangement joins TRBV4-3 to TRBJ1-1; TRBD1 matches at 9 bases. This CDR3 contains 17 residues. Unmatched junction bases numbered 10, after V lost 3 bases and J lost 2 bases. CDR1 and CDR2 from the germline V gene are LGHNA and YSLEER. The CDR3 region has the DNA TGCGCCAGCAGCCATTTCCGGGGACAGGGACAAAACACTGAAGCTTTCTTT. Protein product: CASSHFRGQGQNTEAFF.

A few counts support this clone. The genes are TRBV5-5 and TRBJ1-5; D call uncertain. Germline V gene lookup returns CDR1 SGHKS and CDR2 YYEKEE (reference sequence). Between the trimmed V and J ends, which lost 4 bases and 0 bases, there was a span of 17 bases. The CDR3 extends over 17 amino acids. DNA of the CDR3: TGTGCCAGCAGCCGAGGACCGACTACTTTTAGCAATCAGCCCCAGCATTTT. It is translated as CASSRGPTTFSNQPQHF.

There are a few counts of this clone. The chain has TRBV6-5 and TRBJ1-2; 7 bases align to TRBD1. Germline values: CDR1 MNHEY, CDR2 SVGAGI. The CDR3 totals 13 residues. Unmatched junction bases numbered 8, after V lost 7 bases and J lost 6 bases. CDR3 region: CASTQPGQNGYTF. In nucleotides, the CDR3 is TGTGCCAGCACACAACCGGGACAGAATGGCTACACCTTC.

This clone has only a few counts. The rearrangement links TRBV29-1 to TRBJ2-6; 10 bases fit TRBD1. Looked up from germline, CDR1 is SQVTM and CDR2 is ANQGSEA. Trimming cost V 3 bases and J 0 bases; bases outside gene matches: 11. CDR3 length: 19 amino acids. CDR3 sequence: CSVDTRGGTGDSGANVLTF. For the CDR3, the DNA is TGCAGCGTTGATACCCGGGGTGGGACAGGGGACTCTGGGGCCAACGTCCTGACTTTC.

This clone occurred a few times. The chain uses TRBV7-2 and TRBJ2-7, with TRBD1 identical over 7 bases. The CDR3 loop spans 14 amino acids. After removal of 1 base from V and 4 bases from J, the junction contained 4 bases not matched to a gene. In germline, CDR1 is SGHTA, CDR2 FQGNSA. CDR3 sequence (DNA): TGTGCCAGCAGCTTAGAACAGGGGAGATACGAGCAGTACTTC. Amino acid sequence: CASSLEQGRYEQYF.

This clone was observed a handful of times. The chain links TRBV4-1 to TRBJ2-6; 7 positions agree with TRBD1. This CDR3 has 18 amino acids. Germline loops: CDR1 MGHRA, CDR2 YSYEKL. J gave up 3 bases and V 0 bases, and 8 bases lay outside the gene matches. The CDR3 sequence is CASSQEGGLIGGANVLTF. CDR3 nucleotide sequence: TGCGCCAGCAGCCAAGAAGGGGGCCTCATAGGTGGGGCCAACGTCCTGACTTTC.

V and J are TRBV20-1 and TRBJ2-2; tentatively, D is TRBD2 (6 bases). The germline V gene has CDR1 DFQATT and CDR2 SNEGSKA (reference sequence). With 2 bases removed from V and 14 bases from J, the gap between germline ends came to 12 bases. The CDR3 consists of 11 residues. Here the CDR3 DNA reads TGCAGTGCTAGATCCCGGGAGATTCTGTTTTTT. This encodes CSARSREILFF.

The CDR3 bases are TGTGCCAGCAGCTTGGACTCAGGGAATTCACCCCTCCACTTT. Amino acids: CASSLDSGNSPLHF. This chain joins TRBV5-4 and TRBJ1-6; D may be TRBD1 (5 bases). The CDR3 is made up of 14 amino acids. The germline V gene has CDR1 SGHNT and CDR2 YYREEE (reference sequence). The V gene lost 0 bases and the J gene lost 7 bases, with 8 bases spanning the gap.

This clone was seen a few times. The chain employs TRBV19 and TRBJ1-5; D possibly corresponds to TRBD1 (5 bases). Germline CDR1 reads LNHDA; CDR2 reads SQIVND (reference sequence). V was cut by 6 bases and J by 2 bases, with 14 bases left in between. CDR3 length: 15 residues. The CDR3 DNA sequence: TGTGCCAGTAGCAGGGATGGGGGGGGCAATCAGCCCCAGCATTTT. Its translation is CASSRDGGGNQPQHF.

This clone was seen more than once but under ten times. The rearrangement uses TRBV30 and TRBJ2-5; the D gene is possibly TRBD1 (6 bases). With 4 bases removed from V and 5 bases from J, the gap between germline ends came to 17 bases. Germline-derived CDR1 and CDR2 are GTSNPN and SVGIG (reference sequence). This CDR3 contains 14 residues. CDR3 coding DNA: TGTGCCTGGAAAGAGGACAGACCTCCCGAGACCCAGTACTTC. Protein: CAWKEDRPPETQYF.

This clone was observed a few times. Here the CDR3 DNA reads TGTGCCAACGGGGAGGGGGGAGAAGCTTTCTTT. Protein product: CANGEGGEAFF. The V gene is TRBV28, the J gene TRBJ1-1; a possible D gene is TRBD1 (6 bases). CDR3 length: 11 amino acids. V was clipped by 10 bases and J by 8 bases, with 14 bases between them. Germline-derived CDR1 and CDR2 are MDHEN and SYDVKM.

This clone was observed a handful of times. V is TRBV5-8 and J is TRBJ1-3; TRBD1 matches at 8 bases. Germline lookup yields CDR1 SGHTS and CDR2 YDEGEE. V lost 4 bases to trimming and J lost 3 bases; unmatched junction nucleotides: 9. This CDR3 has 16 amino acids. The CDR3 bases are TGTGCCAGCAGCGGAGTGGACAGGGCGTATGGAAACACCATATATTTT. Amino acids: CASSGVDRAYGNTIYF.

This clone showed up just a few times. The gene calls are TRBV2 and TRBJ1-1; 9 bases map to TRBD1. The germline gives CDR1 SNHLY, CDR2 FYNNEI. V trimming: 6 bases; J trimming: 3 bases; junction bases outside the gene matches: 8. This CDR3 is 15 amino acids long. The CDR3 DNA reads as TGTGCCAGCAGGCCGCCGGGACAGGGATACACTGAAGCTTTCTTT. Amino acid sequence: CASRPPGQGYTEAFF. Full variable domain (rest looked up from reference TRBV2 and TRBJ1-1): EPEVTQTPSHQVTQMGQEVILRCVPISNHLYFYWYRQILGQKVEFLVSFYNNEISEKSEIFDDQFSVERPDGSNFTLKIRSTKLEDSAMYFCASRPPGQGYTEAFFGQGTRLTVV.

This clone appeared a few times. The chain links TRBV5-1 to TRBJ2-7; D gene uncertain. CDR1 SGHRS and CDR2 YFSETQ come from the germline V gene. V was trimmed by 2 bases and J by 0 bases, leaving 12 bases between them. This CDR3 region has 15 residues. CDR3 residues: CASSFGDGSSYEQYF. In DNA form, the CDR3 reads TGCGCCAGCAGCTTCGGAGACGGAAGCTCCTACGAGCAGTACTTC.